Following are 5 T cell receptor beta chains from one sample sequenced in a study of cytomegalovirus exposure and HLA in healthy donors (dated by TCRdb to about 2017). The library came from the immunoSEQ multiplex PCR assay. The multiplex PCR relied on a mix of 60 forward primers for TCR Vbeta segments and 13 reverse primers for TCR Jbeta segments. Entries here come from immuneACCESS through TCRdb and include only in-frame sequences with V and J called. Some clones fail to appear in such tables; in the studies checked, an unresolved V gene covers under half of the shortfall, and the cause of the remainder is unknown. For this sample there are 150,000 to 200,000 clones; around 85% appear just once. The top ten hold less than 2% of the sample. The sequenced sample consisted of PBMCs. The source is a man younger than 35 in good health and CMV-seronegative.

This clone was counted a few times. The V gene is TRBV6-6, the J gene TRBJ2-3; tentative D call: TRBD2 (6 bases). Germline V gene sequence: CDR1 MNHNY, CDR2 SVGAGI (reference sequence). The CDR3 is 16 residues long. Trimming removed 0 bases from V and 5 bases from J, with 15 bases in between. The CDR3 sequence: CASSYSSGAVGDTQYF. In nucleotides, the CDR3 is TGTGCCAGCAGTTACTCTTCGGGAGCCGTTGGAGATACGCAGTATTTT.

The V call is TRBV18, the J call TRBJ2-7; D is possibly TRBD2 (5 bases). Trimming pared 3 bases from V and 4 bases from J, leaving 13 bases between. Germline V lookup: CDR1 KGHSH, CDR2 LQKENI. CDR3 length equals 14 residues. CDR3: CASSPDTGSYEQYF. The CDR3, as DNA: TGTGCCAGCTCACCTGACACGGGGTCGTACGAGCAGTACTTC. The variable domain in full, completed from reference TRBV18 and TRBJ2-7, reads NAGVMQNPRHLVRRRGQEARLRCSPMKGHSHVYWYRQLPEEGLKFMVYLQKENIIDESGMPKERFSAEFPKEGPSILRIQQVVRGDSAAYFCASSPDTGSYEQYFGPGTRLTVT.

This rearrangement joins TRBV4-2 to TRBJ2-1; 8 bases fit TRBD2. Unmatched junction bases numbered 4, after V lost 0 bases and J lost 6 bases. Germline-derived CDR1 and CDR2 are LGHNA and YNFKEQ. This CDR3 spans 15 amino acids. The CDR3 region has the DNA TGTGCCAGCAGCCAAGAGGCTAGCGGGTCCAATGAGCAGTTCTTC. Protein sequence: CASSQEASGSNEQFF.

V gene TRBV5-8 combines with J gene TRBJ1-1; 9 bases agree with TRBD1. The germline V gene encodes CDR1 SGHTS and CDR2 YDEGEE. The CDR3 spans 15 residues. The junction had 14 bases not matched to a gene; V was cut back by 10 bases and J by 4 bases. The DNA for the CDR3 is TGTGCCGGTAAAACAGGGGGCGCGGGGGTCACTGAAGCTTTCTTT. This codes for CAGKTGGAGVTEAFF.

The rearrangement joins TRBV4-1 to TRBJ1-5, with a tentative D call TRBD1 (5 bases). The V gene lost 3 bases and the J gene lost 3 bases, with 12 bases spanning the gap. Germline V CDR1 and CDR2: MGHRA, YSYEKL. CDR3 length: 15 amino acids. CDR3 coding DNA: TGCGCCAGCAGCCAGGGAGGGGCCTTCAATCAGCCCCAGCATTTT. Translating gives CASSQGGAFNQPQHF.